This T cell receptor (beta chain) stems from a study of metastatic and nonmetastatic thyroid tumors. Study findings and constraints: Reported TCR beta diversity, measured in blood and tumor, was significantly higher for malignant thyroid tumors than for benign nodules.

With respect to this clone: Antigen specificity is unknown. This may come from a read error, since a much larger clone is one base off.

TCRdb re-called clones via MiXCR from the PCR reads. The sample has about 92,000 clones, about 15% seen once. Germline loops: CDR1 SGHRS, CDR2 YFSETQ. This CDR3 spans 14 amino acids. Prior to thyroid surgery, none of the patients had received any treatment. The sequenced sample was blood. J is TRBJ2-5 and V is TRBV5-1; D is ambiguous. The sequence came from a female donor with papillary thyroid cancer or a benign thyroid nodule (not recorded which). Some clones in this sample may be carry-over from other donors' samples. CDR3 nucleotide sequence: TGCGCCAGCAGCTTGGTTGACTCTCAAGGGACCCAGTACTTC. It specifies CASSLVDSQGTQYF.